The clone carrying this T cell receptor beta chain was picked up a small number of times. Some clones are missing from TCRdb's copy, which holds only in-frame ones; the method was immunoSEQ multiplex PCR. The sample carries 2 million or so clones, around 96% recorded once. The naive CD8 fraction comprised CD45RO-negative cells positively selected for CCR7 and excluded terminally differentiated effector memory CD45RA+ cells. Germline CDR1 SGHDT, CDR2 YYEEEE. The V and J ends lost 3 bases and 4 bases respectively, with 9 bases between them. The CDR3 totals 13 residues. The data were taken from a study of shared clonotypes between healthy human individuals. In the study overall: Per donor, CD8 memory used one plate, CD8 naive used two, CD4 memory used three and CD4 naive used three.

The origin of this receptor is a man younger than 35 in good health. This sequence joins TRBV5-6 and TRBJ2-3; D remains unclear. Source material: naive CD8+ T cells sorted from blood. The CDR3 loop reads CASSSAWADTQYF. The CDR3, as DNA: TGTGCCAGCAGCTCCGCGTGGGCAGATACGCAGTATTTT.